This T cell receptor (beta chain) was observed in a study of cytomegalovirus exposure and HLA in healthy donors. Study conclusions and caveats: An Asian-associated ancestry cluster reportedly showed fewer N-insertions than the approximately 670-donor mean in a later analysis.

A multiplex PCR was run with 60 Vbeta primers and 13 Jbeta primers. Method: immunoSEQ multiplex PCR; TCRdb's copy keeps in-frame clones and lacks some. In the table there are 100,000 to 150,000 clones, roughly three quarters of which are singletons. On this clone: Its antigen is not known.

This CDR3 is built from 17 residues. Trimming took 0 bases from V and 7 from J; bases not matched to a gene: 11. CDR1 is SGHRS and CDR2 is YFSETQ in the germline V gene. Material: PBMCs. This rearrangement joins TRBV5-1 to TRBJ2-1, with 9 bases fitting TRBD1. The sequence was obtained from a woman aged 55-69 years in good health and CMV-seronegative. Here the CDR3 DNA reads TGCGCCAGCAGCTTGGGGCACGGGACAGGGTTTTTAAATGAGCAGTTCTTC. Amino acid sequence: CASSLGHGTGFLNEQFF. The whole variable domain, filled in from reference TRBV5-1 and TRBJ2-1, reads KAGVTQTPRYLIKTRGQQVTLSCSPISGHRSVSWYQQTPGQGLQFLFEYFSETQRNKGNFPGRFSGRQFSNSRSEMNVSTLELGDSALYLCASSLGHGTGFLNEQFFGPGTRLTVL.